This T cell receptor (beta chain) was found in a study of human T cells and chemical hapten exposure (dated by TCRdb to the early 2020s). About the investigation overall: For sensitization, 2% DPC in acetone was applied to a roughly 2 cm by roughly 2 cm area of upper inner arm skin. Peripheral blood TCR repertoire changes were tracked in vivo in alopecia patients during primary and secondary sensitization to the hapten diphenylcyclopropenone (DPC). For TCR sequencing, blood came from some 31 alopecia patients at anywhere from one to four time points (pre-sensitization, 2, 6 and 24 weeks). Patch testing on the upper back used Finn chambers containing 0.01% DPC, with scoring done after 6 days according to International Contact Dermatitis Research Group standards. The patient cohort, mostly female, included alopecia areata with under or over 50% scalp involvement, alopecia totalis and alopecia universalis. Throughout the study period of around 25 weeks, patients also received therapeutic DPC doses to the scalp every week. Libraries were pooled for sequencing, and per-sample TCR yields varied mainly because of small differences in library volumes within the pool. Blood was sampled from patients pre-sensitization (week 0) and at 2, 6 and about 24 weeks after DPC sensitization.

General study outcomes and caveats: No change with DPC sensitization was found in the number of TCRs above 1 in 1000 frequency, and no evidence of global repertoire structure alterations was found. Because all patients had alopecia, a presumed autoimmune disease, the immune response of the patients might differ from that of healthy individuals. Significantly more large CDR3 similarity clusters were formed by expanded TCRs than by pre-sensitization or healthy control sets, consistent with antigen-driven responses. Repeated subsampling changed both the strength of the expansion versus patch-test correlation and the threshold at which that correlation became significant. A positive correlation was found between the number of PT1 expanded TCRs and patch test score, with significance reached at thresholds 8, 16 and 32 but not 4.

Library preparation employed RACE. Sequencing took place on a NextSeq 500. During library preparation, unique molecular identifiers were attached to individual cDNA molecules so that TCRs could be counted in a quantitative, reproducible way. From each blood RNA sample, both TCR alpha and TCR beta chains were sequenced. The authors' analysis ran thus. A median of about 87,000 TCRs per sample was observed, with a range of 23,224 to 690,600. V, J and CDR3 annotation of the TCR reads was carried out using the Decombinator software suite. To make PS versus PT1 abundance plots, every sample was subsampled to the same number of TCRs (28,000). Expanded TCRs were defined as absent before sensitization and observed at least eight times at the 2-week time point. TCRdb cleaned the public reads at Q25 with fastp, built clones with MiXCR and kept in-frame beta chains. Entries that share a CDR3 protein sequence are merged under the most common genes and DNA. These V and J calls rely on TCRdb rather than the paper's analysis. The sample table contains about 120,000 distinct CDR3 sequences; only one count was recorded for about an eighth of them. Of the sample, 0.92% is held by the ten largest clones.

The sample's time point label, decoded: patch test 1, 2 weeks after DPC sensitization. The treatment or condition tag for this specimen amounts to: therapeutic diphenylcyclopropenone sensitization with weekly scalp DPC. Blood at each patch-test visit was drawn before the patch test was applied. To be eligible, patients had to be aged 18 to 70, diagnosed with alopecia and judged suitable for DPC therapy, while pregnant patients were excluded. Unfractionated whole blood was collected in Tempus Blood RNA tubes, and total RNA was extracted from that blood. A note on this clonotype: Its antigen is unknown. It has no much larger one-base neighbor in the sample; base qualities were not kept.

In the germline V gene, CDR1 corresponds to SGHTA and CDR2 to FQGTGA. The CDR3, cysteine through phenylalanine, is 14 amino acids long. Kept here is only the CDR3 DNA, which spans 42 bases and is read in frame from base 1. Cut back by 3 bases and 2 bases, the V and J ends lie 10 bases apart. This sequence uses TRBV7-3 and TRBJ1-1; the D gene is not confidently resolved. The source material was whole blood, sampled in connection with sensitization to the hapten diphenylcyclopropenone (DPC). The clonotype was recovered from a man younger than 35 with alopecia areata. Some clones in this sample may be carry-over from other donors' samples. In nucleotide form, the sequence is TGTGCCAGCAGCTTGCTTCCCGGTAACACTGAAGCTTTCTTT. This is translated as CASSLLPGNTEAFF.